This TCR beta chain emerged from a study of Ad26.COV2.S vaccination and SARS-CoV-2 variants. Study in general: Ad26.COV2.S, an intramuscular injection, was given once or twice 56 days apart. Points from the study as a whole: An underestimation of total T cell responses may have resulted from the TCR breadth and depth analyses. Spike-specific TCR breadth ran higher among vaccine recipients than placebo recipients.

The V gene's germline CDR1 is DFQATT and CDR2 SNEGSKA (reference sequence). CDR3 length equals 11 residues. V was pared by 2 bases and J by 5 bases, with 6 bases between. The protocol was immunoSEQ multiplex PCR, while the TCRdb copy is restricted to in-frame clones and leaves out a portion. This sample has hundreds of thousands of clones, with around 90% found just once. Sample treatment: some 20 received Ad26.COV2.S at low or high dose, single or two shots; several received placebo; per-sample allocation not given. Sampling occurred on day 63 after the first vaccine or placebo injection. Wuhan-strain SARS-CoV-2 spike was expressed by the Ad26 vector that made up the vaccine. With regard to this clone: Its antigen is undetermined.

This chain links TRBV20-1 with TRBJ1-2; no definite D call. The receptor was derived from a person aged 18-65 years who received the Ad26.COV2.S COVID-19 vaccine or a placebo. The sample here was peripheral blood, taken in a trial of Ad26.COV2.S vaccine versus placebo. CDR3 bases: TGCAGTGCTAGACAGCAATATGGCTACACCTTC. It translates to CSARQQYGYTF.